The present T cell receptor beta chain was sequenced within a study of shared clonotypes between healthy human individuals (dated by TCRdb to 2020 to 2021). The study in broad terms: Two women and a few men aged 18 to 49 years were included in the cohort. Leukapheresis yielded between about 0.9 and 9.5 billion PBMCs per donor. To estimate repertoire size and how much clonotype sharing occurs between individuals, the study deeply sequenced the blood TCR repertoires of roughly 5 healthy adults. To increase sequencing depth and limit assay-specific biases, different laboratories used diverse techniques to prepare libraries and sequence TCR repertoires. Points the paper makes about the study in general: Sampling was limited to blood, and TCR repertoires in tissue likely differ from TCR repertoires in blood. The small number of donors limited the genetic and exposure-history diversity represented. Pairwise subsampling led to the expectation that sequencing depth would affect the degree of clonotype sharing among donors.

Healthy HIV-negative adults with no recently reported acute infections or vaccinations were included as donors. Every donor was a Caucasian adult living in Nashville, Tennessee, USA. For unsorted samples, tens of millions of PBMCs were counted, and genomic DNA was extracted using the QIAamp DNA Blood Mini kit. After blood collection by leukapheresis, PBMCs were isolated using Ficoll-Histopaque density gradient centrifugation and then cryopreserved in the vapor phase of liquid nitrogen. A word on this clone: No cognate antigen has been identified for it. No per-base quality is available; no much larger clone lies one base away.

Using the deep immunoSEQ assay, multiplex PCR amplified TCR CDR3 regions from genomic DNA. For each cell subset, the extracted genomic DNA was distributed evenly across all wells of several immunoSEQ 96-well plates, and each plate served as one replicate. For unsorted PBMC, roughly 330 ng of genomic DNA, equivalent to around 30,000 T cell genomes, went into each replicate PCR. Unsorted PBMC genomic DNA was sequenced across ten immunoSEQ deep assay plates. Purified libraries were measured with a Qubit 3.0 fluorometer, size-checked on a Bioanalyzer 2100, and measured again with the KAPA Library Quantification kit. Every immunoSEQ 96-well plate was sequenced on a dedicated single-read 150-cycle Illumina NextSeq 550 flow cell. The paper's data handling went like this. The immunoSEQ output contained only junctional sequences without quality scores, so filtering could not match that applied to full-length reads. To assign V/J genes and CDR3, sequences were annotated using PyIR, a Python wrapper for IgBLAST v1.9, with IMGT germline references. Any read was removed if the V/J assignment was weak (E-value above 1e-6), the CDR3 was missing, or the read contained stop codons, out-of-frame junctions, or ambiguous translated residues. A V3J clonotype was defined by an identical inferred V gene, J gene, and CDR3 amino acid sequence. To compute the percentage overlap between repertoires, the number of shared unique clonotypes was divided by the size of the smaller repertoire. Richness of each repertoire was evaluated using RTK rarefaction, the Chao1 estimator, and Recon v2.1 estimates of unobserved clonotypes. In TCRdb, the immuneACCESS table is reduced to in-frame sequences with V and J assigned. These tables do not hold every clone; where another copy was compared, an unresolved V gene accounts for under half, and the others remain unexplained. Clone size and V and J calls were adopted from that table, with D and trimming inferred from the DNA. Within this sample are roughly 500,000 clones, with more than 75% of them counted one time only. The top ten hold 13% of the sample.

V ends up 0 bases short and J 5 bases short, with an unmatched junction base count of 9. CDR1 is given as LGHNA and CDR2 as YSLEER, both from the germline V gene. The CDR3 covers 16 residues, taking in both the cysteine and the phenylalanine. Kept here is only the CDR3 DNA, which spans 48 bases and is read in frame from base 1. Recombination linked TRBV4-3 to TRBJ1-2; 7 middle bases align to TRBD1. Material for sequencing was PBMCs. This sequence originates from a woman aged 40 to 50 in good health. Some clones in this sample may be carry-over from other donors' samples. The DNA reads TGCGCCAGCAGCCAAGATCTCGACAGGGTATTTTATGGCTACACCTTC. It translates as CASSQDLDRVFYGYTF.